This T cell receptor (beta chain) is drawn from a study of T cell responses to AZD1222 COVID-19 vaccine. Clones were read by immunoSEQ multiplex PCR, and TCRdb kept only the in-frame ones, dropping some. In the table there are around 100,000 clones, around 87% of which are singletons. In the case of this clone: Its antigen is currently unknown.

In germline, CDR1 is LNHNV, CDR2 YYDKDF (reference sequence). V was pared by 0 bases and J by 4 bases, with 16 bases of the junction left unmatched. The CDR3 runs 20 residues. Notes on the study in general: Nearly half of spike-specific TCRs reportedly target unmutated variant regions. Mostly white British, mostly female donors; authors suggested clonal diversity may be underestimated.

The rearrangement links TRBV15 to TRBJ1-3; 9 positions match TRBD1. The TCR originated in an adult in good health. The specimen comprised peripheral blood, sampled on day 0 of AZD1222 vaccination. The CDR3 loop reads CATSRDLFLRTGDAGNTIYF. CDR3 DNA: TGTGCCACCAGCAGAGATCTTTTCTTACGGACAGGGGATGCAGGAAACACCATATATTTT.